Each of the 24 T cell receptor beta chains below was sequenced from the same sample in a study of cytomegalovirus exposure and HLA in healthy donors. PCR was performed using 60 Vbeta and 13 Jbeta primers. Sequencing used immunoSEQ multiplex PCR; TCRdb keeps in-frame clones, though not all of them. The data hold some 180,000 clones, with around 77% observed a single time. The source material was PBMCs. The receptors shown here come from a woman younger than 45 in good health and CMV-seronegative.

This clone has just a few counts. The CDR3 region has the DNA TGTGCCAGCAGCCACCGTGGGCCAGGGGGGGAGCAGTACTTC. Amino acid sequence: CASSHRGPGGEQYF. This sequence joins TRBV14 and TRBJ2-7; TRBD1 might be the D (7 bases). Germline V CDR1 and CDR2: SGHDN, FVKESK. The CDR3 contains 14 residues. V gave up 3 bases and J gave up 7 bases, with 16 bases separating them.

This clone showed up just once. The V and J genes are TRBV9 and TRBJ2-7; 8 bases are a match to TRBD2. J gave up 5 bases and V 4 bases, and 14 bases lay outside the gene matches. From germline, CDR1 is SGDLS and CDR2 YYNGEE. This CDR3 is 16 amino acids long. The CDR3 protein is CASSPQGSGGEHEQYF. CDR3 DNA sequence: TGTGCCAGCAGCCCCCAGGGGAGCGGGGGTGAGCACGAGCAGTACTTC.

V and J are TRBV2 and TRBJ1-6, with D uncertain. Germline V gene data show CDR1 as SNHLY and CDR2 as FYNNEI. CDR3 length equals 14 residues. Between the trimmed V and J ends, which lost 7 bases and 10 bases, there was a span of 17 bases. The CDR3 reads CASNPEGSLSPLHF. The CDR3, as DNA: TGTGCCAGCAACCCGGAGGGATCGCTGTCACCCCTCCACTTT.

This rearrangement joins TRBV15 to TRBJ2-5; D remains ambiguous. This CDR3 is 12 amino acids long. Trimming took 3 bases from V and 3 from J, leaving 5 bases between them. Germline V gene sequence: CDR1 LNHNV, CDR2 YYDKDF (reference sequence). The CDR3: CATSRFEETQYF. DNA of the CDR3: TGTGCCACCAGCAGGTTCGAAGAGACCCAGTACTTC. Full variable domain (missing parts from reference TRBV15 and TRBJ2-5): DAMVIQNPRYQVTQFGKPVTLSCSQTLNHNVMYWYQQKSSQAPKLLFHYYDKDFNNEADTPDNFQSRRPNTSFCFLDIRSPGLGDTAMYLCATSRFEETQYFGPGTRLLVL.

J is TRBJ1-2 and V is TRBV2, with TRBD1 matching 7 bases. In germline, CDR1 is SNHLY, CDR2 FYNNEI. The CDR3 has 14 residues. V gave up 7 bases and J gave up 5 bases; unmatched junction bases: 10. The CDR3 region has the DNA TGTGCCAGCAAAGCGGTAGGGGGCGGGTATGGCTACACCTTC. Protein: CASKAVGGGYGYTF.

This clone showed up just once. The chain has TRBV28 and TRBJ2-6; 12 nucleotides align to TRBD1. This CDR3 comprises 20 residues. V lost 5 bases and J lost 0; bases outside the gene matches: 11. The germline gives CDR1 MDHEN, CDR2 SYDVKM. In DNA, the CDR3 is TGTGCCAGCAGTGACAGGGACAGGGGGCGATCTCCCTCTGGGGCCAACGTCCTGACTTTC. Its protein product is CASSDRDRGRSPSGANVLTF.

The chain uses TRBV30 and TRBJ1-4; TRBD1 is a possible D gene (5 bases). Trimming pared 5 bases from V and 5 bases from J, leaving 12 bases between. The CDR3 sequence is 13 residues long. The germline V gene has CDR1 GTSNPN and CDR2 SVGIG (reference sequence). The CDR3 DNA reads TGTGCCTGGGCCGGGACTGCAAATGAAAAACTGTTTTTT. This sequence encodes CAWAGTANEKLFF.

The CDR3 loop is CASSLNRANSPLHF. The DNA of the CDR3 is TGTGCCAGCAGCTTGAACAGGGCCAATTCACCCCTCCACTTT. The genes are TRBV5-5 and TRBJ1-6; TRBD1 is a possible D gene (6 bases). Trimming stripped 1 base from V and 7 bases from J, with 9 bases between. This CDR3 has 14 amino acids. CDR1 is SGHKS and CDR2 is YYEKEE in the germline V gene (reference sequence).

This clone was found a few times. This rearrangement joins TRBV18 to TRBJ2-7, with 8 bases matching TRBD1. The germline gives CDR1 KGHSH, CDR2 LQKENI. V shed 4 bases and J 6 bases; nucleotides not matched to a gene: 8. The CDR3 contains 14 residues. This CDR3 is CASSLGQGSTEQYF. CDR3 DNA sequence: TGTGCCAGCTCACTAGGACAGGGTTCTACCGAGCAGTACTTC.

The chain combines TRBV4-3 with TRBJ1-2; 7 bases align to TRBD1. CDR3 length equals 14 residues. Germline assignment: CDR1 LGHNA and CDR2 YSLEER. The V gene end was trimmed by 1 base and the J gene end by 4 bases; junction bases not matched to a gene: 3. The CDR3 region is CASSQVGTAYGYTF. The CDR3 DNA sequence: TGCGCCAGCAGCCAAGTGGGGACAGCCTATGGCTACACCTTC.

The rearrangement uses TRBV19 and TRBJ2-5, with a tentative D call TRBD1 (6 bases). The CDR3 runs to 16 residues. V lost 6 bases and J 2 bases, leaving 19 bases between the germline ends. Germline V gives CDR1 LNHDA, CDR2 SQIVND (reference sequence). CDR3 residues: CASSRYPDRLQETQYF. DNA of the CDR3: TGTGCCAGTAGCCGTTACCCCGACAGGTTACAAGAGACCCAGTACTTC.

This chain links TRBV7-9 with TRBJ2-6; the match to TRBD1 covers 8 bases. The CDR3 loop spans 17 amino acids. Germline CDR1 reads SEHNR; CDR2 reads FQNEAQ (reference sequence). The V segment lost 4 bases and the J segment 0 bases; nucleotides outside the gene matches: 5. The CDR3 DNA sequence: TGTGCCAGCAGCTCGAAAACAGGGGGCTCTGGGGCCAACGTCCTGACTTTC. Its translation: CASSSKTGGSGANVLTF.

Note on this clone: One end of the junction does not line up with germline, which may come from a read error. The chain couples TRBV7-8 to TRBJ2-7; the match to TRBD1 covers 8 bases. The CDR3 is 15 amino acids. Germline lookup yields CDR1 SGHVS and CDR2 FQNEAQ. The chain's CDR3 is CASSLVQGVSCEQYF. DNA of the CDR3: TGTGCCAGCAGCTTGGTACAGGGGGTCTCCTGCGAGCAGTACTTC.

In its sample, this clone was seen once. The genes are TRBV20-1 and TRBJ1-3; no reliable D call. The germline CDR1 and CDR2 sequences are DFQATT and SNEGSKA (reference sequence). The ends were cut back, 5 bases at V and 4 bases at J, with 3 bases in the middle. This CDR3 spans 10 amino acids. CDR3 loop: CSALGNTIYF. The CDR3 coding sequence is TGCAGTGCTCTAGGAAACACCATATATTTT.

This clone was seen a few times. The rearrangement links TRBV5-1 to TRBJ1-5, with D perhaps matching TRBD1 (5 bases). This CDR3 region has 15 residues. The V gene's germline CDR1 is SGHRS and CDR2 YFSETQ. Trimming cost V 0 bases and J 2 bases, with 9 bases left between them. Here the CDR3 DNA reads TGCGCCAGCAGCTTGGCGGGCAGGGGCAATCAGCCCCAGCATTTT. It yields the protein CASSLAGRGNQPQHF. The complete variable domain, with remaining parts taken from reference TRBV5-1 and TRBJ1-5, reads KAGVTQTPRYLIKTRGQQVTLSCSPISGHRSVSWYQQTPGQGLQFLFEYFSETQRNKGNFPGRFSGRQFSNSRSEMNVSTLELGDSALYLCASSLAGRGNQPQHFGDGTRLSIL.

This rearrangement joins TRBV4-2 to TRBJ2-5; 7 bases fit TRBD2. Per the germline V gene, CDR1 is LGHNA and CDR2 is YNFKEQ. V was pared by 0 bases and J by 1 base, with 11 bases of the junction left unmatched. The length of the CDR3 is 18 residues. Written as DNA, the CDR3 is TGTGCCAGCAGCCAAGATCCCCTAGCGGTTGGTATCCAAGAGACCCAGTACTTC. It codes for CASSQDPLAVGIQETQYF.

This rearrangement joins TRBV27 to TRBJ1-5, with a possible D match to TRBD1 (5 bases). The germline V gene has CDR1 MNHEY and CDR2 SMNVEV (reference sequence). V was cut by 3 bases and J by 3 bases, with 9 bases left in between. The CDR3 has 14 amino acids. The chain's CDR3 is CASSFDSSNQPQHF. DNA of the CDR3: TGTGCCAGCAGTTTCGACAGTTCCAATCAGCCCCAGCATTTT.

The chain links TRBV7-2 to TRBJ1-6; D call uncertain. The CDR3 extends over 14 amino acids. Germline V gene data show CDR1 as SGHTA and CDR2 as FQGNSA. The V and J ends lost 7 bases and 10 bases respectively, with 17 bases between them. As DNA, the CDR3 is TGTGCCAGCACCTTGTCGGCGGGGAGCTCACCCCTCCACTTT. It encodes CASTLSAGSSPLHF.

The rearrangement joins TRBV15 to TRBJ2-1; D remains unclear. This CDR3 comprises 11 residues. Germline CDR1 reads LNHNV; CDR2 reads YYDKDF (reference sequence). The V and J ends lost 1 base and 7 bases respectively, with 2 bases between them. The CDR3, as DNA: TGTGCCACCAGCAGAGCGAATGAGCAGTTCTTC. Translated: CATSRANEQFF.

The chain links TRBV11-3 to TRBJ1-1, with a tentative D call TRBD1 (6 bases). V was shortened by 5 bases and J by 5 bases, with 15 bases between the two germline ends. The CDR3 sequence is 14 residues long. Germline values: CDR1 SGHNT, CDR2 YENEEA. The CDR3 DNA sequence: TGTGCCAGCAGCCAGAGGGGGGGGAAGACTGAAGCTTTCTTT. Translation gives CASSQRGGKTEAFF.

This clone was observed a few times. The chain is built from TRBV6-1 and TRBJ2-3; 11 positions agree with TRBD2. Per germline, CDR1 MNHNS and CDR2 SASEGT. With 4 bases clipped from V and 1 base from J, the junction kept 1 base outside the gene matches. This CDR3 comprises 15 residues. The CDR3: CASSVTSGGTDTQYF. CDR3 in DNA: TGTGCCAGCAGTGTGACTAGCGGGGGCACAGATACGCAGTATTTT.

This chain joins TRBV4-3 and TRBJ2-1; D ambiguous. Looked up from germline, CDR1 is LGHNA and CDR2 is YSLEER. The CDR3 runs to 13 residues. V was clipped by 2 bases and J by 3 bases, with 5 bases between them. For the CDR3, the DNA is TGCGCCAGCAGCCAACAGATCTACAATGAGCAGTTCTTC. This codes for CASSQQIYNEQFF.

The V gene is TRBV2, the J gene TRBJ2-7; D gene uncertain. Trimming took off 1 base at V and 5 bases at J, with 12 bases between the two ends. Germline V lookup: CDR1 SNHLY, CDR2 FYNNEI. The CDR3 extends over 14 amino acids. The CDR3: CASSEGPLGNEQYF. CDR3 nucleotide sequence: TGTGCCAGCAGTGAAGGTCCTCTAGGCAACGAGCAGTACTTC.

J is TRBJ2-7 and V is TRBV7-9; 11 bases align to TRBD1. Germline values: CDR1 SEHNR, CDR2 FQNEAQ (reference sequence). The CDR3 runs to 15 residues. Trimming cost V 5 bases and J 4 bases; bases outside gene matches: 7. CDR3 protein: CASSRTGGAKYEQYF. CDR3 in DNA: TGTGCCAGCAGCAGGACAGGGGGCGCTAAGTACGAGCAGTACTTC.